The 6 T cell receptor beta chains below all came from one sample that was sequenced in a study of regulatory T cells in long-lasting Graves disease (dated by TCRdb to the early 2020s). The receptor library was made with multiplex PCR. Instrument used: Illumina HiSeq 4000. CDR3 regions were amplified by Arm-PCR with iRepertoire HTBI primers to construct TCR beta libraries. Using fastp trimming at Q25 and MiXCR clonotype assembly, TCRdb reanalyzed the public sequencing data and kept in-frame beta chains. Every entry covers one CDR3 protein and lists the most common genes and DNA from its rows. The sample contains roughly 420,000 distinct CDR3 sequences, 15% to 20% of them found a single time. Of the sample, 9.5% to 12% falls within the top ten clones. The meaning of the sample's time point label: newly diagnosed GD, antithyroid drugs for less than 3 months. For both TCR sequencing and RNA sequencing, RNA was extracted from PBMCs using TRIzol.

This same sample was also part of a study on T cells in Graves' hyperthyroidism and ophthalmopathy.

Sequences were derived from peripheral blood mononuclear cells (PBMCs), sampled at new diagnosis, from a patient treated with antithyroid drugs. The receptors come from a woman in her 30s with Graves disease. Donor details come from another sample of the same person, matched by shared clones.

Turning to this clonotype: At one end, the junction sequence differs from germline, possibly due to a read error. The CDR3 spells CASSFSGTDTRYF. The CDR3 nucleotides are TGTGCCAGCAGCTTCAGCGGGACAGATACGCGGTATTTT. V gene TRBV11-2 combines with J gene TRBJ2-3, with D perhaps assigned TRBD1 or TRBD2 (7 bases each). CDR1 and CDR2 from the germline V gene are SGHAT and FQNNGV. CDR3 length: 13 amino acids.

This clonotype was observed at least ten times. V usage is TRBV7-3 and J usage is TRBJ2-1; D remains ambiguous. Trimming shortened V by 4 bases and J by 11 bases, and 12 bases separated the two germline ends. This CDR3 is built from 12 residues. Germline-derived CDR1 and CDR2 are SGHTA and FQGTGA. The CDR3 DNA is TGTGCCAGCAGCTCTGACCCAGTACAGCAGTTCTTC. Residues: CASSSDPVQQFF.

This clonotype was seen a handful of times. The chain employs TRBV14 and TRBJ1-1; D gene uncertain. V lost 1 base, J lost 1 base, and 10 bases lay in between. CDR1 is SGHDN, CDR2 FVKESK, per germline. The CDR3 has 15 amino acids. CDR3 coding DNA: TGTGCCAGCAGCCAAGTTGCACGGCCGAACACTGAAGCTTTCTTT. It specifies CASSQVARPNTEAFF.

This clonotype was picked up many times. The chain couples TRBV12-3 or TRBV12-4 to TRBJ2-1, with D perhaps matching TRBD2 (6 bases). The germline V and J ends were trimmed by 9 bases and 13 bases, with 16 bases remaining between them. The CDR3 is 11 residues long. DNA of the CDR3: TGTGCCAGTAGCGAGCCGGGAGCCCAGTTCTTC. Its translation is CASSEPGAQFF.

This rearrangement joins TRBV19 to TRBJ1-5; D is possibly TRBD1 (6 bases). CDR1 LNHDA and CDR2 SQIVND come from the germline V gene (reference sequence). The ends were cut back, 5 bases at V and 4 bases at J, with 15 bases in the middle. The CDR3 length is 15 residues. The CDR3 loop reads CASSPGGRENQPQHF. For the CDR3, the DNA is TGTGCCAGTAGTCCTGGGGGGCGGGAGAATCAGCCCCAGCATTTT.

V is TRBV27 and J is TRBJ1-1; TRBD1 matches at 7 bases. The CDR3 runs 14 residues. V lost 6 bases to trimming and J lost 2 bases; unmatched junction nucleotides: 6. Per the germline V gene, CDR1 is MNHEY and CDR2 is SMNVEV (reference sequence). The CDR3 bases are TGTGCCAGCAGGAAGGACAGGTTAAACACTGAAGCTTTCTTT. It specifies CASRKDRLNTEAFF.